Following are 4 T cell receptor beta chains from one sample sequenced in a study of regulatory T cells in long-lasting Graves disease. As for time point: persistent/refractory GD, antithyroid drugs over 5 years with positive TRAb. RNA from PBMCs was the source of the TCR library. HTBI primers from iRepertoire and Arm-PCR of CDR3 regions yielded the TCR beta libraries. TCRdb passed the multiplex PCR reads through MiXCR, listing each CDR3 protein once. The sample lists roughly 430,000 distinct CDR3 sequences; around 20% were seen once. This specimen was peripheral blood mononuclear cells (PBMCs), taken when the disease was refractory, from a patient treated with antithyroid drugs. The receptors were sampled from a female donor with Graves disease.

This clonotype appeared many times. The V call is TRBV29-1, the J call TRBJ1-1; the D gene is possibly TRBD1 (5 bases). This CDR3 region has 13 residues. V was trimmed by 5 bases and J by 4 bases, leaving 14 bases between them. CDR1 is SQVTM and CDR2 is ANQGSEA in the germline V gene. The CDR3 DNA follows: TGCAGCGTTTCTCCGGGGGTGGGCACTGAAGCTTTCTTT. This codes for CSVSPGVGTEAFF.

This clonotype was counted at least ten times. This sequence joins TRBV7-2 and TRBJ1-2; 7 bases align to TRBD1. Per the germline V gene, CDR1 is SGHTA and CDR2 is FQGNSA. After removal of 3 bases from V and 3 bases from J, the junction contained 4 bases not matched to a gene. This CDR3 is built from 14 residues. CDR3: CASSLGQPYYGYTF. The CDR3 nucleotides are TGTGCCAGCAGCTTGGGACAGCCCTACTATGGCTACACCTTC.

This chain joins TRBV20-1 and TRBJ1-5, with D unresolved. Germline CDR1 and CDR2: DFQATT and SNEGSKA (reference sequence). Trimming took off 4 bases at V and 6 bases at J, with 19 bases between the two ends. CDR3 length equals 15 residues. The DNA for the CDR3 is TGCAGTGCTATCTCGTCCCTTCATCTCACTCAGCCCCAGCATTTT. Translation gives CSAISSLHLTQPQHF.

The rearrangement links TRBV5-4 to TRBJ2-1; TRBD2 matches at 10 bases. The V gene end was trimmed by 6 bases and the J gene end by 7 bases; junction bases not matched to a gene: 10. CDR1 and CDR2 (germline): SGHNT, YYREEE (reference sequence). The CDR3 totals 15 residues. CDR3 protein: CASTPRGTSANEQFF. The CDR3 nucleotides read TGTGCCAGCACCCCGCGGGGGACTAGCGCGAATGAGCAGTTCTTC.